The clone carrying this TCR beta chain is a singleton in its sample. CDR1 MDHEN and CDR2 SYDVKM come from the germline V gene. V gave up 6 bases and J gave up 4 bases; unmatched junction bases: 7. The CDR3 spans 15 residues. Assay used: immunoSEQ multiplex PCR; TCRdb lists only in-frame clones, some missing. The sample gives some 78,000 clones, about 90% of which show up once; roughly 4% is in the top ten. The data are from a study of blood T cell repertoires in COVID-19. The overall study: The United States, Italy and Spain supplied acute and convalescent COVID-19 samples. T cells, B-cell-depleted T cells, or PBMCs provided the cDNA or gDNA that served as material.

The V gene is TRBV28, the J gene TRBJ1-2, with TRBD1 matching over 11 bases. The specimen was peripheral blood. This clonotype originated in a woman aged 80 or older with active or convalescent COVID-19. CDR3 region: CASSRGQGAGYGYTF. The CDR3, as DNA: TGTGCCAGCAGCCGAGGACAGGGGGCAGGCTATGGCTACACCTTC.